These 16 T cell receptor beta chains came from one sample sequenced in a study of blood T cell repertoires in COVID-19 (dated by TCRdb to about 2020). The library was generated by the immunoSEQ multiplex PCR assay. The table comes from immuneACCESS by way of TCRdb, which keeps in-frame sequences with V and J called. Part of the clones is missing from these tables; in studies checked, under half for an unresolved V gene and the rest for unknown reasons. This sample lists 170,000 or so clones; roughly 87% were detected once. The top ten constitute 7% of the sample. Sequences were obtained from PBMCs or T cells enriched from blood (not recorded which). The receptors shown here come from a woman aged 50 to 60 who had recovered from COVID-19.

This clone was counted once. The chain joins TRBV6-2 or TRBV6-3 to TRBJ2-5, with TRBD1 identical over 8 bases. Germline CDR1 reads MNHEY; CDR2 reads SVGEGT. V lost 5 bases to trimming and J lost 5 bases; unmatched junction nucleotides: 13. The CDR3 contains 16 residues. The CDR3: CASSTPRQGAWETQYF. The CDR3, as DNA: TGTGCCAGCAGTACTCCCCGTCAGGGGGCGTGGGAGACCCAGTACTTC.

The rearrangement links TRBV5-6 to TRBJ1-1; D remains ambiguous. CDR3 size: 12 residues. V shed 1 base and J shed 8 bases, with 9 bases lying between them. Per germline, CDR1 SGHDT and CDR2 YYEEEE. Written as DNA, the CDR3 is TGTGCCAGCAGCTTGAACGCCAGGGAAGCTTTCTTT. Its translation: CASSLNAREAFF.

For this clone: Other DNA sequences in the same sample also yield this CDR3. This chain uses TRBV5-1 with TRBJ2-5; 7 bases agree with TRBD2. Germline CDR1 is SGHRS and CDR2 is YFSETQ. Trimming removed 0 bases from V and 1 base from J; junction bases left unmatched: 3. This CDR3 has 15 amino acids. The CDR3 reads CASSLGGGGQETQYF. CDR3 coding DNA: TGCGCCAGCAGCTTGGGGGGCGGGGGCCAAGAGACCCAGTACTTC.

The J gene is TRBJ2-1, the V gene TRBV7-2, with D uncertain. Trimming left V 2 bases short and J 10 bases short, with 15 bases between. This CDR3 has 14 amino acids. Germline V CDR1 and CDR2: SGHTA, FQGNSA. Here the CDR3 DNA reads TGTGCCAGCAGCTTAACGGGTATCATGCAAGAGCAGTTCTTC. Translating it yields CASSLTGIMQEQFF.

V is TRBV6-2 or TRBV6-3 and J is TRBJ1-5; D is undetermined. This CDR3 has 14 residues. Germline lookup yields CDR1 MNHEY and CDR2 SVGEGT. Between the trimmed V and J ends, which lost 5 bases and 0 bases, there was a span of 8 bases. The CDR3 region is CASSGLASNQPQHF. DNA of the CDR3: TGTGCCAGCAGTGGGCTGGCTAGCAATCAGCCCCAGCATTTT.

This clone has just one count. This chain links TRBV27 with TRBJ2-7; D might be TRBD2 (6 bases). Germline assignment: CDR1 MNHEY and CDR2 SMNVEV (reference sequence). This CDR3 has 14 amino acids. V lost 3 bases, J lost 0 bases, and 9 bases lay in between. The CDR3 DNA sequence: TGTGCCAGCAGTTTCAGGGACTCCTCCTACGAGCAGTACTTC. Amino acid sequence: CASSFRDSSYEQYF.

The chain combines TRBV12-5 with TRBJ1-5; possibly TRBD1 for D (6 bases). With 3 bases removed from V and 6 bases from J, the gap between germline ends came to 9 bases. Per germline, CDR1 LGHNT and CDR2 FRNRAP. The CDR3 sequence is 13 residues long. CDR3 DNA sequence: TGTGCTAGTGGTTTCCACAGGGCTCAGCCCCAGCATTTT. This sequence encodes CASGFHRAQPQHF.

The V and J genes are TRBV6-5 and TRBJ2-1; TRBD2 agrees at 8 bases. This CDR3 has 15 amino acids. After removal of 6 bases from V and 7 bases from J, the junction contained 11 bases not matched to a gene. The germline CDR1 and CDR2 sequences are MNHEY and SVGAGI. This CDR3 is CASRPTGLGRNEQFF. The CDR3 DNA reads as TGTGCCAGCAGACCGACGGGACTAGGAAGGAATGAGCAGTTCTTC.

The chain has TRBV7-2 and TRBJ2-1; D is possibly TRBD2 (5 bases). Germline V gene data show CDR1 as SGHTA and CDR2 as FQGNSA. The V end lost 1 base, the J end lost 6 bases, and 10 bases lay between the germline ends. The CDR3 has 14 amino acids. In DNA, the CDR3 is TGTGCCAGCAGCTTAGGCGGGCCTACCAATGAGCAGTTCTTC. Translating gives CASSLGGPTNEQFF.

CDR3 residues: CASSLGGAAGNTIYF. DNA for the CDR3: TGTGCCAGCAGTTTAGGGGGGGCAGCTGGAAACACCATATATTTT. V is TRBV28 and J is TRBJ1-3, with D possibly matching TRBD1 (6 bases). Germline assignment: CDR1 MDHEN and CDR2 SYDVKM. The CDR3 spans 15 residues. Trimming shortened V by 2 bases and J by 2 bases, and 10 bases separated the two germline ends.

V is TRBV5-6 and J is TRBJ2-5; 8 nucleotides agree with TRBD1. Germline V lookup: CDR1 SGHDT, CDR2 YYEEEE. The CDR3 is 15 amino acids. Germline trimming cut 2 bases from V and 4 bases from J; bases unmatched to any gene: 7. CDR3 in DNA: TGTGCCAGCAGCTTTGGACAGGGAGGAGGAGAGACCCAGTACTTC. Protein sequence: CASSFGQGGGETQYF. The full variable domain, its missing parts supplied by reference TRBV5-6 and TRBJ2-5, is DAGVTQSPTHLIKTRGQQVTLRCSPKSGHDTVSWYQQALGQGPQFIFQYYEEEERQRGNFPDRFSGHQFPNYSSELNVNALLLGDSALYLCASSFGQGGGETQYFGPGTRLLVL.

The genes are TRBV19 and TRBJ1-4; 9 nucleotides agree with TRBD1. J gave up 5 bases and V 1 base, and 8 bases lay outside the gene matches. Germline CDR1 LNHDA, CDR2 SQIVND (reference sequence). The CDR3 sequence is 17 residues long. The CDR3 DNA reads as TGTGCCAGTAGTATAGGGCGGCTGGGGACAGGGAATGAAAAACTGTTTTTT. Translated: CASSIGRLGTGNEKLFF.

The chain recombines TRBV24-1 with TRBJ1-1; 8 bases are a match to TRBD1. Per germline, CDR1 KGHDR and CDR2 SFDVKD. Losses at the gene ends were 3 bases for V and 5 bases for J; bases not matched to a gene: 7. The CDR3 runs 15 residues. As DNA, the CDR3 is TGTGCCACCAGTGATACCACAGGGGGGAGGACTGAAGCTTTCTTT. Residues: CATSDTTGGRTEAFF.

The chain carries TRBV6-1 and TRBJ2-7; 9 bases line up with TRBD2. Germline V gives CDR1 MNHNS, CDR2 SASEGT. The ends lost 2 bases at V and 1 base at J; junction bases unmatched: 6. The CDR3 spans 16 residues. CDR3 sequence (DNA): TGTGCCAGCAGTGAAAAGAGGCTAGCGGGATCCTACGAGCAGTACTTC. It yields the protein CASSEKRLAGSYEQYF.

This clone was observed a single time. The V and J genes are TRBV29-1 and TRBJ1-1; TRBD1 matches 8 bases. V dropped 6 bases and J dropped 1; count of bases not matched to a gene: 4. Germline CDR1 SQVTM, CDR2 ANQGSEA. This CDR3 has 13 amino acids. CDR3 bases: TGCAGCGTCTATACAGGGGGGAACACTGAAGCTTTCTTT. Translation: CSVYTGGNTEAFF. Full variable domain (rest looked up from reference TRBV29-1 and TRBJ1-1): SAVISQKPSRDICQRGTSLTIQCQVDSQVTMMFWYRQQPGQSLTLIATANQGSEATYESGFVIDKFPISRPNLTFSTLTVSNMSPEDSSIYLCSVYTGGNTEAFFGQGTRLTVV.

The genes are TRBV5-4 and TRBJ2-7, with D maybe TRBD1 (5 bases). V lost 0 bases and J lost 3, with 7 bases in between. This CDR3 has 13 residues. The V gene's germline CDR1 is SGHNT and CDR2 YYREEE (reference sequence). CDR3 nucleotide sequence: TGTGCCAGCAGCTTGGAAGACAGCTACGAGCAGTACTTC. Amino acids: CASSLEDSYEQYF.